The clone carrying this T cell receptor (beta chain) was counted between two and nine times. These data originate in a study of cytomegalovirus exposure and HLA in healthy donors. The ends were cut back, 0 bases at V and 0 bases at J, with 11 bases in the middle. Germline V gene sequence: CDR1 LGHNA, CDR2 YNFKEQ. CDR3 length equals 17 residues. Researchers ran the PCR with 60 Vbeta and 13 Jbeta primers. The data were produced by immunoSEQ multiplex PCR, yet TCRdb's version contains in-frame clones alone and is incomplete. Among over 95,000 clones listed, about 70% were seen once. J is TRBJ1-4 and V is TRBV4-2; D is uncertain. The sequenced material came from PBMCs. The TCR comes from a woman aged 40 to 55 in good health and CMV-seropositive. CDR3 loop: CASSQDLFEATNEKLFF. CDR3 bases: TGTGCCAGCAGCCAAGATTTATTCGAGGCAACTAATGAAAAACTGTTTTTT.